Listed here are 29 T cell receptor beta chains from one sample, sequenced in a study of PD-L1 blockade in urothelial cancer. Assay used: immunoSEQ multiplex PCR; TCRdb lists only in-frame clones, some missing. This sample has about 84,000 clones; 82% occur once, and the top ten carry 8% to 10%. The source material was PBMCs, sampled around atezolizumab (anti-PD-L1) treatment. Every receptor here comes from a man aged 70 or older with urothelial cancer.

This chain uses TRBV11-2 with TRBJ2-7, with 10 nucleotides matching TRBD2. Trimming took 1 base from V and 7 from J; bases not matched to a gene: 10. CDR3 size: 16 residues. Germline V gene lookup returns CDR1 SGHAT and CDR2 FQNNGV. The CDR3 protein is CASSLARPSGRREQYF. CDR3 bases: TGTGCCAGCAGCTTAGCTCGGCCTAGCGGGAGACGGGAGCAGTACTTC.

The J gene is TRBJ1-2, the V gene TRBV7-9; D ambiguous. V was cut by 5 bases and J by 6 bases, with 13 bases left in between. Per germline, CDR1 SEHNR and CDR2 FQNEAQ (reference sequence). The CDR3 spans 13 residues. CDR3 loop: CASSRPSADGYTF. The DNA for the CDR3 is TGTGCCAGCAGCCGGCCCTCAGCGGATGGCTACACCTTC.

This sequence joins TRBV6-5 and TRBJ2-2; TRBD2 is a possible D gene (5 bases). V was pared by 6 bases and J by 7 bases, with 15 bases between. CDR1 is MNHEY and CDR2 is SVGAGI in the germline V gene. The CDR3 has 14 amino acids. The CDR3 spells CASRNRAEGGELFF. The CDR3 coding sequence is TGTGCCAGCAGAAACCGGGCAGAGGGCGGGGAGCTGTTTTTT.

This chain connects TRBV10-1 to TRBJ2-5; D not certain. CDR1 and CDR2 from the germline V gene are WNHNN and SYGVQD (reference sequence). The CDR3 runs 12 residues. Trimming left V 7 bases short and J 3 bases short, with 9 bases between. The CDR3 sequence is CASTVPKETQYF. DNA of the CDR3: TGCGCCAGCACAGTCCCGAAAGAGACCCAGTACTTC.

This clone was recorded once. The chain carries TRBV2 and TRBJ2-2; 8 bases agree with TRBD2. The germline V gene encodes CDR1 SNHLY and CDR2 FYNNEI. V was pared by 6 bases and J by 1 base, with 1 base of the junction left unmatched. CDR3 length: 14 residues. The CDR3 protein is CASRLAGNTGELFF. The CDR3 nucleotides read TGTGCCAGCAGGCTAGCGGGGAACACCGGGGAGCTGTTTTTT.

The chain carries TRBV19 and TRBJ1-6, with TRBD1 as a possible D gene (5 bases). The CDR3 sequence is 13 residues long. V lost 9 bases and J 5 bases, leaving 11 bases between the germline ends. The germline V gene has CDR1 LNHDA and CDR2 SQIVND (reference sequence). CDR3: CASKGLNNSPLHF. The CDR3 region has the DNA TGTGCCAGCAAGGGACTGAATAATTCACCCCTCCACTTT. The full variable domain, with the rest looked up from reference TRBV19 and TRBJ1-6, is DGGITQSPKYLFRKEGQNVTLSCEQNLNHDAMYWYRQDPGQGLRLIYYSQIVNDFQKGDIAEGYSVSREKKESFPLTVTSAQKNPTAFYLCASKGLNNSPLHFGNGTRLTVT.

This clone was recorded a few times. The V call is TRBV5-1, the J call TRBJ2-3, with TRBD2 matching 8 bases. Germline loops: CDR1 SGHRS, CDR2 YFSETQ. The CDR3 is 15 amino acids. V trimming: 0 bases; J trimming: 6 bases; junction bases outside the gene matches: 6. The chain's CDR3 is CASSLDGRGGDTQYF. The CDR3 coding sequence is TGCGCCAGCAGCTTGGACGGGAGGGGAGGGGATACGCAGTATTTT.

Here the CDR3 DNA reads TGTGCCAGCACACTCTCTCGGCAGGGCGGTAACGAGCAGTACTTC. This encodes CASTLSRQGGNEQYF. J is TRBJ2-7 and V is TRBV2, with D possibly being TRBD1 (5 bases). Germline assignment: CDR1 SNHLY and CDR2 FYNNEI. Trimming took 7 bases from V and 5 from J, leaving 21 bases between them. This CDR3 has 15 amino acids.

This clone showed up just once. J is TRBJ1-2 and V is TRBV11-3; D may be TRBD1 (5 bases). From germline, CDR1 is SGHNT and CDR2 YENEEA. The CDR3 extends over 12 amino acids. Trimming pared 2 bases from V and 5 bases from J, leaving 6 bases between. This CDR3 is CASSLRQYGYTF. The CDR3 DNA follows: TGTGCCAGCAGCTTAAGACAGTATGGCTACACCTTC.

V gene TRBV19 combines with J gene TRBJ1-1; weak D call: TRBD1 (5 bases). From germline, CDR1 is LNHDA and CDR2 SQIVND (reference sequence). Trimming stripped 5 bases from V and 1 base from J, with 8 bases between. This CDR3 has 13 residues. The CDR3 coding sequence is TGTGCCAGTAGTCAGGGCGCGAACACTGAAGCTTTCTTT. Translation gives CASSQGANTEAFF.

V is TRBV7-9 and J is TRBJ1-2; 9 positions agree with TRBD1. The V gene end was trimmed by 5 bases and the J gene end by 3 bases; junction bases not matched to a gene: 7. The CDR3 consists of 15 residues. CDR1 SEHNR and CDR2 FQNEAQ come from the germline V gene (reference sequence). CDR3 residues: CASSVGTGRDYGYTF. CDR3 sequence (DNA): TGTGCCAGCAGCGTCGGGACAGGGAGGGACTATGGCTACACCTTC.

The chain carries TRBV27 and TRBJ1-2, with D hard to call. Germline loops: CDR1 MNHEY, CDR2 SMNVEV (reference sequence). The CDR3 is 13 amino acids. V gave up 3 bases and J gave up 3 bases, with 8 bases separating them. DNA of the CDR3: TGTGCCAGCAGTTTTGGAACAGACTATGGCTACACCTTC. Its translation is CASSFGTDYGYTF.

This clone was detected a few times. The chain joins TRBV9 to TRBJ2-1, with 14 bases identical to TRBD2. Looked up from germline, CDR1 is SGDLS and CDR2 is YYNGEE. The CDR3 extends over 19 amino acids. V lost 4 bases to trimming and J lost 3 bases; unmatched junction nucleotides: 12. CDR3 nucleotides: TGTGCCAGCAGCTCACGGGGTGGGACTAGCGGGAGTAGCTACAATGAGCAGTTCTTC. It is translated as CASSSRGGTSGSSYNEQFF.

The rearrangement links TRBV7-9 to TRBJ2-1, with 9 positions matching TRBD1. The germline V gene has CDR1 SEHNR and CDR2 FQNEAQ (reference sequence). The V gene end was trimmed by 4 bases and the J gene end by 7 bases; junction bases not matched to a gene: 14. The CDR3 runs to 17 residues. The CDR3 DNA sequence: TGTGCCAGCAGCTCCCTCCTGGGACAGGGTCTGGGTAATGAGCAGTTCTTC. As protein: CASSSLLGQGLGNEQFF.

This clone came up once. The chain recombines TRBV5-6 with TRBJ2-3; 9 bases are shared with TRBD1. The germline V gene has CDR1 SGHDT and CDR2 YYEEEE. J was trimmed by 0 bases and V by 3 bases; bases with no gene match: 5. This CDR3 is 16 amino acids long. Here the CDR3 reads CASSSRDRVSTDTQYF. CDR3 coding DNA: TGTGCCAGCAGCTCCCGGGACAGGGTTAGCACAGATACGCAGTATTTT.

V is TRBV7-2 and J is TRBJ2-7; TRBD2 is a possible D gene (6 bases). The germline V gene has CDR1 SGHTA and CDR2 FQGNSA. The V gene lost 5 bases and the J gene lost 0 bases, with 11 bases spanning the gap. The CDR3 sequence is 14 residues long. In nucleotides, the CDR3 is TGTGCCAGCAGCGCGCGGGGCGGCTCCTACGAGCAGTACTTC. It codes for CASSARGGSYEQYF.

V usage is TRBV7-9 and J usage is TRBJ1-1, with a weak D call TRBD1 (6 bases). CDR1 and CDR2 from the germline V gene are SEHNR and FQNEAQ (reference sequence). The ends were cut back, 4 bases at V and 3 bases at J, with 9 bases in the middle. This CDR3 has 13 amino acids. CDR3 region: CASSSTGYTEAFF. In DNA, the CDR3 is TGTGCCAGCAGCTCCACAGGGTACACTGAAGCTTTCTTT.

This sequence joins TRBV7-2 and TRBJ2-7; 8 bases line up with TRBD1. This CDR3 comprises 14 residues. V gave up 2 bases and J gave up 2 bases; unmatched junction bases: 2. Germline CDR1 is SGHTA and CDR2 is FQGNSA. The chain's CDR3 is CASSLQQGAYEQYF. The DNA for the CDR3 is TGTGCCAGCAGCTTACAACAGGGGGCCTACGAGCAGTACTTC.

The chain recombines TRBV12-5 with TRBJ2-2; 7 bases line up with TRBD2. This CDR3 has 12 residues. Per germline, CDR1 LGHNT and CDR2 FRNRAP. Trimming took 9 bases from V and 6 from J; bases not matched to a gene: 4. This CDR3 reads CASSRGAGELFF. CDR3 in DNA: TGTGCTAGCTCCCGGGGGGCCGGGGAGCTGTTTTTT.

The rearrangement uses TRBV30 and TRBJ1-5, with D unclear. CDR1 and CDR2 (germline): GTSNPN, SVGIG (reference sequence). The V gene lost 0 bases and the J gene lost 3 bases, with 9 bases spanning the gap. This CDR3 spans 14 amino acids. Written as DNA, the CDR3 is TGTGCCTGGAGTGTAAGTCAGGTCAATCAGCCCCAGCATTTT. Its protein product is CAWSVSQVNQPQHF.

The V and J genes are TRBV18 and TRBJ2-5; 7 nucleotides match TRBD1. CDR1 and CDR2 (germline): KGHSH, LQKENI. The junction had 7 bases not matched to a gene; V was cut back by 3 bases and J by 0 bases. This CDR3 is built from 16 residues. CDR3 loop: CASSPGTDRYQETQYF. Written as DNA, the CDR3 is TGTGCCAGCTCACCCGGGACAGATCGGTACCAAGAGACCCAGTACTTC.

The rearrangement uses TRBV18 and TRBJ2-2; TRBD2 aligns across 7 bases. The V and J ends lost 1 base and 4 bases, in that order; junction bases with no gene match: 3. The CDR3 consists of 15 residues. Germline V gives CDR1 KGHSH, CDR2 LQKENI. CDR3 DNA: TGTGCCAGCTCACCACGGGACTACTTCACCGGGGAGCTGTTTTTT. Protein: CASSPRDYFTGELFF.

The chain combines TRBV7-2 with TRBJ1-2, with 7 bases identical to TRBD1. V gave up 2 bases and J gave up 5 bases; unmatched junction bases: 8. In germline, CDR1 is SGHTA, CDR2 FQGNSA. The CDR3 totals 15 residues. The CDR3 here is CASSLNRGFEYGYTF. CDR3 coding DNA: TGTGCCAGCAGCTTAAACAGGGGATTTGAGTATGGCTACACCTTC.

The chain is built from TRBV5-1 and TRBJ2-2; D is unclear. Germline V CDR1 and CDR2: SGHRS, YFSETQ. The CDR3 is 14 amino acids. Trimming stripped 5 bases from V and 2 bases from J, with 10 bases between. DNA of the CDR3: TGCGCCAGCAGTCTACAGACCAACACCGGGGAGCTGTTTTTT. Amino acid sequence: CASSLQTNTGELFF. The full variable domain, completed using reference TRBV5-1 and TRBJ2-2, is KAGVTQTPRYLIKTRGQQVTLSCSPISGHRSVSWYQQTPGQGLQFLFEYFSETQRNKGNFPGRFSGRQFSNSRSEMNVSTLELGDSALYLCASSLQTNTGELFFGEGSRLTVL.

The chain joins TRBV7-8 to TRBJ2-2; 11 bases align to TRBD1. This CDR3 is 17 amino acids long. Germline values: CDR1 SGHVS, CDR2 FQNEAQ. With 5 bases clipped from V and 3 bases from J, the junction kept 8 bases outside the gene matches. The CDR3 is CASSPPGTGGYTGELFF. CDR3 in DNA: TGTGCCAGCAGCCCGCCCGGGACAGGGGGTTACACCGGGGAGCTGTTTTTT. The complete variable domain, with remaining parts taken from reference TRBV7-8 and TRBJ2-2, reads GAGVSQSPRYKVAKRGQDVALRCDPISGHVSLFWYQQALGQGPEFLTYFQNEAQLDKSGLPSDRFFAERPEGSVSTLKIQRTQQEDSAVYLCASSPPGTGGYTGELFFGEGSRLTVL.

This chain connects TRBV4-3 to TRBJ2-1; D is uncertain. CDR1 LGHNA and CDR2 YSLEER come from the germline V gene. CDR3 length: 13 residues. V lost 5 bases to trimming and J lost 5 bases, with 10 bases between them. The CDR3 coding sequence is TGCGCCAGCAGCTGGAGTGAAGACAATGAGCAGTTCTTC. Translating it yields CASSWSEDNEQFF.

The chain has TRBV27 and TRBJ2-5; 7 bases align to TRBD1. Trimming removed 10 bases from V and 9 bases from J; junction bases left unmatched: 20. From germline, CDR1 is MNHEY and CDR2 SMNVEV (reference sequence). This CDR3 is built from 15 residues. The CDR3 DNA follows: TGTGCCAACAGCAAAGGGACAGCTAATCCCCTCGCCCAGTACTTC. Protein: CANSKGTANPLAQYF.

This clone was seen a single time. This sequence joins TRBV5-1 and TRBJ2-7, with D possibly matching TRBD2 (7 bases). Germline CDR1 SGHRS, CDR2 YFSETQ. The CDR3 contains 13 residues. V lost 4 bases and J lost 5, with 13 bases in between. The CDR3 DNA sequence: TGCGCCAGCAGCAGGGGGAGGGTCGACGAGCAGTACTTC. Its translation: CASSRGRVDEQYF.

The chain joins TRBV25-1 to TRBJ1-1, with 9 bases identical to TRBD1. This CDR3 region has 15 residues. Germline V gene data show CDR1 as MGHDK and CDR2 as SYGVNS. J gave up 5 bases and V 3 bases, and 7 bases lay outside the gene matches. The CDR3 loop is CASSDPNRGQTEAFF. The CDR3 nucleotides read TGTGCCAGCAGTGACCCCAACAGGGGGCAAACTGAAGCTTTCTTT.